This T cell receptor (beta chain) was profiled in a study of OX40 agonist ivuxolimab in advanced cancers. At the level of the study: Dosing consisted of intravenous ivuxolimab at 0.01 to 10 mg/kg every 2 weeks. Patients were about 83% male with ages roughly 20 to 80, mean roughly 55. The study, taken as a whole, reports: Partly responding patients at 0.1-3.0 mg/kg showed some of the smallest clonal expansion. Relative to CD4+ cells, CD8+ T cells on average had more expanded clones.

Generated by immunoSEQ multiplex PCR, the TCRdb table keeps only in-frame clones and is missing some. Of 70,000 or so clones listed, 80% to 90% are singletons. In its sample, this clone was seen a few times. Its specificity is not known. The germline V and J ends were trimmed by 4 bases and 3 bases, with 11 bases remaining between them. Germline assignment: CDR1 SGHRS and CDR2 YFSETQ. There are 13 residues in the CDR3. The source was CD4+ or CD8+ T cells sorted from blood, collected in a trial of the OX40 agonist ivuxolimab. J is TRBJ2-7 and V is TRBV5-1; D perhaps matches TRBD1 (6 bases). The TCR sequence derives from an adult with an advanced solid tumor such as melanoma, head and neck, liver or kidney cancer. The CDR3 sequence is CASSDTGNYEQYF. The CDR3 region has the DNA TGCGCCAGCAGCGATACAGGGAACTACGAGCAGTACTTC. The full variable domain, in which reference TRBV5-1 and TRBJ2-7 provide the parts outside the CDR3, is KAGVTQTPRYLIKTRGQQVTLSCSPISGHRSVSWYQQTPGQGLQFLFEYFSETQRNKGNFPGRFSGRQFSNSRSEMNVSTLELGDSALYLCASSDTGNYEQYFGPGTRLTVT.